The count of the clone carrying this TCR beta chain is one. Using immunoSEQ multiplex PCR, the repertoire was profiled, and TCRdb retains in-frame clones only, with some absent. Of more than 90,000 clones listed, 86% are singletons. The CDR3 has 18 residues. CDR1 and CDR2 from the germline V gene are KGHSH and LQKENI. V lost 5 bases and J lost 3; bases outside the gene matches: 15. The data belong to a study of T cell responses to AZD1222 COVID-19 vaccine. Sample: peripheral blood, taken 28 days after the second AZD1222 dose. The source is an adult who received the AZD1222 COVID-19 vaccine. This rearrangement joins TRBV18 to TRBJ1-3; 8 positions agree with TRBD1. The CDR3 DNA follows: TGTGCCAGCTCAGCTAATACAGGGGGACTAGTCGATGGAAACACCATATATTTT. This codes for CASSANTGGLVDGNTIYF.